This paragraph reports one T cell receptor beta chain. Measured with immunoSEQ multiplex PCR; TCRdb has only the in-frame clones, and not every one. The table shows fewer than 80,000 clones, with roughly two thirds occurring only once. The sample belongs to a study of PD-1 blockade in classical Hodgkin lymphoma. The V gene lost 3 bases and the J gene lost 2 bases, with 12 bases spanning the gap. The CDR3 covers 15 residues. Germline CDR1 and CDR2: SGHAT and FQDESV (reference sequence). Following autologous stem cell transplantation, relapse occurred in every patient, and exposure to brentuximab vedotin varied.

This chain links TRBV11-1 with TRBJ2-3, with D possibly matching TRBD2 (5 bases). The receptor's source is a human donor with classical Hodgkin lymphoma. The sample consisted of peripheral blood mononuclear cells (PBMCs), taken before the second cycle of nivolumab. CDR3 protein: CASSFISGDTDTQYF. Written as DNA, the CDR3 is TGTGCCAGCAGCTTCATAAGCGGAGACACAGATACGCAGTATTTT.